What follows are 9 T cell receptor beta chains derived from one specimen sequenced in a study of low-dose radiotherapy and immunotherapy resistance in tumors. Time point specified: after trial treatment. Treatment given: LDRT plus nivolumab, ipilimumab, low-dose cyclophosphamide and aspirin (RACIN trial). Alpha- and beta-chain coverage of first-strand cDNA came from TRAV- and TRBV-specific primers. TCR amplification ran approximately 22 PCR cycles using constant-region and V-primer adapter primers. TCRdb processed the reads anew with MiXCR; each CDR3 protein has one entry. The data show tens of thousands of distinct CDR3 sequences, 20% seen once. Sequences were derived from PBMCs, sampled after low-dose radiotherapy plus immunotherapy. These receptors were collected from a female donor with ovarian cancer.

Many counts were recorded for this clonotype. The V and J genes are TRBV4-1 and TRBJ2-3; TRBD2 aligns across 13 bases. The CDR3 runs 22 residues. Germline lookup yields CDR1 MGHRA and CDR2 YSYEKL. Losses at the gene ends were 1 base for V and 5 bases for J; bases not matched to a gene: 21. DNA for the CDR3: TGCGCCAGCAGCCAAGGAATGGGTCAGGGACTAGCGGGACGAATTCCGAGAGATACGCAGTATTTT. Translated: CASSQGMGQGLAGRIPRDTQYF.

Here the CDR3 DNA reads TGTGCCAGCAGTTCCCAAGCTCAACGGGATCTCTGGTTGCCGGAAGCCGGGGAGCTGTTTTTT. Translating it yields CASSSQAQRDLWLPEAGELFF. The V call is TRBV28, the J call TRBJ2-2, with a tentative D call TRBD2 (5 bases). V was trimmed by 4 bases and J by 6 bases, leaving 33 bases between them. Germline V lookup: CDR1 MDHEN, CDR2 SYDVKM. The CDR3 runs 21 residues.

The CDR3 protein is CASRRPTRSSYNEQFF. For the CDR3, the DNA is TGTGCCAGCAGGCGACCGACTAGGAGCTCCTACAATGAGCAGTTCTTC. The rearrangement links TRBV6-2 or TRBV6-3 to TRBJ2-1, with D maybe TRBD2 (6 bases). Per the germline V gene, CDR1 is MNHEY and CDR2 is SVGEGT. CDR3 length: 16 residues. V lost 6 bases and J lost 0, with 15 bases in between.

In its sample, this clonotype was seen many times. The chain uses TRBV2 and TRBJ1-1, with 9 bases fitting TRBD1. J gave up 3 bases and V 3 bases, and 8 bases lay outside the gene matches. The CDR3 is 16 amino acids. Germline V gene lookup returns CDR1 SNHLY and CDR2 FYNNEI. The CDR3 DNA is TGTGCCAGCAGTGAGGCTTACAGGGGGCAGGACACTGAAGCTTTCTTT. This translates into CASSEAYRGQDTEAFF. Complete variable domain (other parts from reference TRBV2 and TRBJ1-1): EPEVTQTPSHQVTQMGQEVILRCVPISNHLYFYWYRQILGQKVEFLVSFYNNEISEKSEIFDDQFSVERPDGSNFTLKIRSTKLEDSAMYFCASSEAYRGQDTEAFFGQGTRLTVV.

A remark on this clonotype: With a much larger clone just one base away, this may be a read error. The chain has TRBV7-9 and TRBJ2-1; tentatively, D is TRBD1 or TRBD2 (6 bases each). This CDR3 is 13 amino acids long. CDR1 is SEHNR, CDR2 FQNEAQ, per germline (reference sequence). The CDR3 region is CTSSLGGYNEQFF. CDR3 sequence (DNA): TGTACCAGCAGCTTAGGGGGGTACAATGAGCAGTTCTTC. The entire variable domain, with the rest obtained from reference TRBV7-9 and TRBJ2-1, is as follows: DTGVSQNPRHKITKRGQNVTFRCDPISEHNRLYWYRQTLGQGPEFLTYFQNEAQLEKSRLLSDRFSAERPKGSFSTLEIQRTEQGDSAMYLCTSSLGGYNEQFFGPGTRLTVL.

This clonotype has a count of ten or more. The V and J genes are TRBV13 and TRBJ2-3; 10 bases are shared with TRBD2. V lost 1 base, J lost 0 bases, and 1 base stayed unmatched. The CDR3 consists of 16 residues. The germline CDR1 and CDR2 sequences are PRHDT and FYEKMQ (reference sequence). The CDR3 loop is CASSLVTSGSTDTQYF. As DNA, the CDR3 is TGTGCCAGCAGCTTAGTGACTAGCGGGAGCACAGATACGCAGTATTTT.

This clonotype was observed many times. This chain connects TRBV5-5 to TRBJ1-1; D may be TRBD1 (5 bases). CDR1 SGHKS and CDR2 YYEKEE come from the germline V gene (reference sequence). CDR3 length equals 13 residues. The V end lost 2 bases, the J end lost 4 bases, and 9 bases lay between the germline ends. Here the CDR3 reads CASSLDRGTEAFF. In DNA, the CDR3 is TGTGCCAGCAGCTTAGACAGAGGCACTGAAGCTTTCTTT.

This clonotype has a count of ten or more. This chain joins TRBV5-6 and TRBJ1-1; no firm D call. The germline CDR1 and CDR2 sequences are SGHDT and YYEEEE. There are 14 residues in the CDR3. Trimming took off 2 bases at V and 0 bases at J, with 8 bases between the two ends. Written as DNA, the CDR3 is TGTGCCAGCAGCTTCCGCGGGCTGAACACTGAAGCTTTCTTT. Its translation is CASSFRGLNTEAFF.

In this sample, this clonotype turned up many times. The V call is TRBV2, the J call TRBJ1-5; 8 positions match TRBD1. Looked up from germline, CDR1 is SNHLY and CDR2 is FYNNEI. This CDR3 comprises 15 residues. After removal of 6 bases from V and 7 bases from J, the junction contained 11 bases not matched to a gene. The CDR3 region has the DNA TGTGCCAGCAGGAGTGACTGGACAGGGCCCCAGCCCCAGCATTTT. Amino acid sequence: CASRSDWTGPQPQHF.